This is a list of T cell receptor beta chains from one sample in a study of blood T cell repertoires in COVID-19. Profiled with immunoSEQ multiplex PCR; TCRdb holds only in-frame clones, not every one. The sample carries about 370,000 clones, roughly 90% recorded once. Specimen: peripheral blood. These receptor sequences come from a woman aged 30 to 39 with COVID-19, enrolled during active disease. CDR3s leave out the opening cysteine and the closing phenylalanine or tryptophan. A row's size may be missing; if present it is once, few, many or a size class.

CDR3aa: ASSPRTVLGSGYT; abundance: -; v_gene: TRBV27
CDR3aa: ASSQVSAGDLSYNEQF; abundance: -; v_gene: TRBV3-1/TRBV3-2
CDR3aa: ASSLRTREENQPQH; abundance: -; v_gene: TRBV28
CDR3aa: ASSLTQVQREQY; abundance: -; v_gene: TRBV28
CDR3aa: ASSLSRDNQETQY; abundance: -; v_gene: TRBV7-2
CDR3aa: ASSLALNTGELF; abundance: -; v_gene: TRBV7-8
CDR3aa: ASSLQGPGANVLT; abundance: once; v_gene: TRBV5-1
CDR3aa: ASSQLGGNSYNSPLH; abundance: -; v_gene: TRBV14
CDR3aa: ASSLASTEPEKLF; abundance: -; v_gene: TRBV7-9
CDR3aa: ASSYSIASQTDTQY; abundance: -; v_gene: TRBV6-2/TRBV6-3
CDR3aa: ASSLGGQGAHEQY; abundance: -; v_gene: TRBV11-3
CDR3aa: AREGQGLNYGYT; abundance: -; v_gene: TRBV21-1
CDR3aa: ASSFALAGKDQPQH; abundance: -; v_gene: TRBV7-2
CDR3aa: ASSLRLARTDTQY; abundance: -; v_gene: TRBV5-1
CDR3aa: ASSRGRTGGRETQY; abundance: -; v_gene: TRBV6-6
CDR3aa: ASSVPGNYGYT; abundance: -; v_gene: TRBV9
CDR3aa: ASSLKPGRGSQETQY; abundance: once; v_gene: TRBV21-1
CDR3aa: ASSEFMGGRTDTQY; abundance: once; v_gene: TRBV3-1/TRBV3-2
CDR3aa: ASSGAQTYGYT; abundance: -; v_gene: TRBV5-1
CDR3aa: ASSWYMGAGANEQF; abundance: -; v_gene: TRBV28
CDR3aa: ASSPRTGTEAF; abundance: -; v_gene: TRBV7-9
CDR3aa: ASSLRSQPSEKLF; abundance: -; v_gene: TRBV11-3
CDR3aa: ASSRLAGAIDTQY; abundance: -; v_gene: TRBV4-1
CDR3aa: ASSELGVLSGNTIY; abundance: -; v_gene: TRBV25-1
CDR3aa: ASSPRTGEGNTIY; abundance: -; v_gene: TRBV4-1
CDR3aa: ASSDSPGQGYEAF; abundance: -; v_gene: TRBV6-4
CDR3aa: ASSPPLTGSYNEQF; abundance: -; v_gene: TRBV18
CDR3aa: SVGGDEKLF; abundance: -; v_gene: TRBV29-1
CDR3aa: ASSPQGAIYEQY; abundance: -; v_gene: TRBV5-4
CDR3aa: ASSLDASEPQH; abundance: -; v_gene: TRBV7-9